One and the same sample provided the 25 T cell receptor beta chains below, sequenced in a study of blood T cell repertoires in COVID-19. Clones were read by immunoSEQ multiplex PCR, and TCRdb kept only the in-frame ones, dropping some. The sample has roughly 180,000 clones; 80% to 90% are singletons. Sequenced material: peripheral blood. The receptors originated from a woman aged 40-49 years with COVID-19, enrolled during active disease.

The chain has TRBV10-2 and TRBJ2-7; the D gene is possibly TRBD2 (5 bases). This CDR3 spans 12 amino acids. The germline V gene has CDR1 WSHSY and CDR2 SAAADI. V lost 9 bases, J lost 3 bases, and 12 bases lay in between. The CDR3 DNA reads TGCGCCAGTCGGAGGAACCGCTACGAGCAGTACTTC. This translates into CASRRNRYEQYF.

J is TRBJ2-7 and V is TRBV7-9, with a tentative D call TRBD2 (5 bases). V lost 4 bases, J lost 2 bases, and 9 bases lay in between. The CDR3 has 13 amino acids. Germline CDR1 and CDR2: SEHNR and FQNEAQ (reference sequence). CDR3 coding DNA: TGTGCCAGCAGCTACGGGAACACCTACGAGCAGTACGTC. Residues: CASSYGNTYEQYV.

This sequence joins TRBV9 and TRBJ1-2; TRBD1 matches at 8 bases. The CDR3 consists of 15 residues. V shed 0 bases and J 8 bases; nucleotides not matched to a gene: 9. CDR1 and CDR2 from the germline V gene are SGDLS and YYNGEE. CDR3 DNA: TGTGCCAGCAGCGTAGCCCCCGGGACAGGCGTAGGCTACACCTTC. Its translation: CASSVAPGTGVGYTF.

J is TRBJ1-5 and V is TRBV27; 7 bases agree with TRBD1. After removal of 6 bases from V and 1 base from J, the junction contained 6 bases not matched to a gene. Germline V lookup: CDR1 MNHEY, CDR2 SMNVEV (reference sequence). The CDR3 runs to 15 residues. The chain's CDR3 is CASSFEGASNQPQHF. The CDR3 nucleotides read TGTGCCAGCAGCTTCGAGGGGGCGAGCAATCAGCCCCAGCATTTT.

The chain is built from TRBV7-8 and TRBJ2-7, with a tentative D call TRBD1 (6 bases). Trimming cost V 5 bases and J 2 bases, with 19 bases left between them. Germline CDR1 SGHVS, CDR2 FQNEAQ. The CDR3 runs 16 residues. CDR3 protein: CASSHAGRGRPYEQYV. In nucleotides, the CDR3 is TGTGCCAGCAGCCATGCGGGCAGGGGTCGCCCCTACGAGCAGTACGTC.

V gene TRBV15 combines with J gene TRBJ2-1; 9 positions match TRBD2. This CDR3 spans 15 amino acids. The germline gives CDR1 LNHNV, CDR2 YYDKDF (reference sequence). After removal of 1 base from V and 9 bases from J, the junction contained 7 bases not matched to a gene. CDR3 region: CATSRVREGSSEQFF. The CDR3 DNA is TGTGCCACCAGCAGAGTGCGGGAGGGTAGCAGTGAGCAGTTCTTC.

The rearrangement uses TRBV7-3 and TRBJ2-2; D gene uncertain. With 5 bases removed from V and 5 bases from J, the gap between germline ends came to 6 bases. Germline V CDR1 and CDR2: SGHTA, FQGTGA. This CDR3 comprises 12 residues. The CDR3 protein is CASSPGTGELFF. The CDR3 DNA sequence: TGTGCCAGCAGCCCCGGGACCGGGGAGCTGTTTTTT.

V usage is TRBV6-5 and J usage is TRBJ2-7; possible D gene TRBD2, 6 bases. Trimming stripped 8 bases from V and 1 base from J, with 15 bases between. Germline CDR1 MNHEY, CDR2 SVGAGI. There are 14 residues in the CDR3. This CDR3 reads CASGESGRSYEQYF. CDR3 coding DNA: TGTGCCAGCGGGGAGAGTGGGAGGTCCTACGAGCAGTACTTC.

V gene TRBV24-1 combines with J gene TRBJ2-1, with a tentative D call TRBD2 (6 bases). The CDR3 consists of 13 residues. With 7 bases removed from V and 2 bases from J, the gap between germline ends came to 8 bases. Germline values: CDR1 KGHDR, CDR2 SFDVKD. The CDR3 sequence: CATSGSAYNEQFF. The CDR3 region has the DNA TGTGCCACCAGCGGGAGCGCCTACAATGAGCAGTTCTTC.

This chain links TRBV6-1 with TRBJ1-5; 7 bases agree with TRBD1. The V gene end was trimmed by 1 base and the J gene end by 1 base; junction bases not matched to a gene: 4. The germline V gene has CDR1 MNHNS and CDR2 SASEGT. The CDR3 is 16 residues long. CDR3 loop: CASSEGWDSSNQPQHF. The CDR3 DNA follows: TGTGCCAGCAGTGAAGGCTGGGACAGCAGCAATCAGCCCCAGCATTTT.

The V and J genes are TRBV19 and TRBJ2-1; 11 bases are a match to TRBD2. CDR1 and CDR2 (germline): LNHDA, SQIVND (reference sequence). The CDR3 covers 15 residues. Trimming took 5 bases from V and 3 from J; bases not matched to a gene: 3. In DNA form, the CDR3 reads TGTGCCAGTAGTCCCCTAGCGGGAGGCTACAATGAGCAGTTCTTC. It specifies CASSPLAGGYNEQFF.

This clone was counted a few times. The rearrangement links TRBV2 to TRBJ2-5; 9 bases match TRBD2. The V gene end was trimmed by 7 bases and the J gene end by 2 bases; junction bases not matched to a gene: 5. From germline, CDR1 is SNHLY and CDR2 FYNNEI. The CDR3 length is 14 residues. CDR3 sequence reads: CASIGTSRQETQYF. The CDR3 nucleotides read TGTGCCAGCATCGGGACTAGCAGGCAAGAGACCCAGTACTTC.

The table lists this clone with a few counts. The chain employs TRBV4-1 and TRBJ2-1; D possibly corresponds to TRBD2 (6 bases). Trimming left V 4 bases short and J 2 bases short, with 12 bases between. CDR3 length: 15 amino acids. Germline V lookup: CDR1 MGHRA, CDR2 YSYEKL. CDR3 region: CASSPGGFTYNEQFF. The CDR3 DNA sequence: TGCGCCAGCAGCCCCGGAGGGTTTACCTACAATGAGCAGTTCTTC.

The chain uses TRBV12-3 or TRBV12-4 and TRBJ2-7; the match to TRBD2 covers 7 bases. The CDR3 runs to 13 residues. Losses at the gene ends were 3 bases for V and 6 bases for J; bases not matched to a gene: 5. The CDR3 is CASSFGDYSEQYF. In nucleotides, the CDR3 is TGTGCCAGCAGTTTTGGGGACTACAGCGAGCAGTACTTC.

The gene calls are TRBV19 and TRBJ2-5; D is unresolved. The germline V gene encodes CDR1 LNHDA and CDR2 SQIVND (reference sequence). V was clipped by 6 bases and J by 0 bases, with 8 bases between them. The length of the CDR3 is 13 residues. The CDR3 region has the DNA TGTGCCAGTAGCGCTAGGAACCAAGAGACCCAGTACTTC. This codes for CASSARNQETQYF.

The V call is TRBV5-1, the J call TRBJ1-6; 9 nucleotides line up with TRBD1. With V trimmed by 7 bases and J by 7 bases, 6 bases remained unmatched. In germline, CDR1 is SGHRS, CDR2 YFSETQ. The CDR3 is 14 residues long. The CDR3 DNA is TGCGCCAGCCAAATCGGACAGGGGAATTCACCCCTCCACTTT. Amino acid sequence: CASQIGQGNSPLHF.

This chain links TRBV6-1 with TRBJ1-2; the match to TRBD1 covers 8 bases. Trimming took 3 bases from V and 5 from J; bases not matched to a gene: 8. The CDR3 contains 15 residues. Germline V CDR1 and CDR2: MNHNS, SASEGT. The CDR3 DNA reads TGTGCCAGCAGTGAGTTTGACAGGGGAGGGTATGGCTACACCTTC. Amino acid sequence: CASSEFDRGGYGYTF.

The chain combines TRBV28 with TRBJ1-3; 9 bases line up with TRBD1. The length of the CDR3 is 16 residues. Germline-derived CDR1 and CDR2 are MDHEN and SYDVKM. V shed 2 bases, J shed 0 bases, and the junction held 2 bases outside the gene matches. The CDR3 sequence is CASSLVGQGSGNTIYF. DNA of the CDR3: TGTGCCAGCAGTTTAGTGGGACAGGGCTCTGGAAACACCATATATTTT.

In its sample, this clone was seen once. V usage is TRBV3-1 (or the pseudogene TRBV3-2) and J usage is TRBJ1-1, with D maybe TRBD1 (5 bases). In germline, CDR1 is LGHDT, CDR2 YNNKEL (reference sequence). V was shortened by 4 bases and J by 7 bases, with 10 bases between the two germline ends. This CDR3 spans 12 amino acids. For the CDR3, the DNA is TGTGCCAGCAGCCTGAGAACAGGTGAAGCTTTCTTT. It yields the protein CASSLRTGEAFF.

This clone was detected only once. The CDR3 loop reads CASSKTRSTGELFF. The CDR3 region has the DNA TGTGCCAGCAGCAAGACTAGAAGCACCGGGGAGCTGTTTTTT. This chain connects TRBV2 to TRBJ2-2; D perhaps matches TRBD2 (6 bases). This CDR3 spans 14 amino acids. Per the germline V gene, CDR1 is SNHLY and CDR2 is FYNNEI. V dropped 6 bases and J dropped 4 bases, with 12 bases sitting between them.

V gene TRBV7-3 combines with J gene TRBJ1-6; tentative D call: TRBD1 (5 bases). This CDR3 is 15 amino acids long. Between the trimmed V and J ends, which lost 5 bases and 11 bases, there was a span of 19 bases. Germline CDR1 reads SGHTA; CDR2 reads FQGTGA. DNA of the CDR3: TGTGCCAGCAGCCCCGCGACAGCCCCAAAGGCACCCCTCCACTTT. It is translated as CASSPATAPKAPLHF.

The chain couples TRBV28 to TRBJ1-6; D is unresolved. V lost 3 bases, J lost 10 bases, and 10 bases lay in between. CDR1 and CDR2 (germline): MDHEN, SYDVKM. The CDR3 sequence is 13 residues long. The CDR3 sequence is CASSFMGRSPLHF. The CDR3 DNA reads TGTGCCAGCAGTTTCATGGGGAGGTCACCCCTCCACTTT.

This chain links TRBV27 with TRBJ1-2, with TRBD1 identical over 7 bases. The CDR3 is made up of 15 amino acids. Germline lookup yields CDR1 MNHEY and CDR2 SMNVEV (reference sequence). The J segment lost 4 bases and the V segment lost 6 bases, leaving 11 bases of the junction unmatched. CDR3 coding DNA: TGTGCCAGCAGACTTGGGACAGACCTCTTCTATGGCTACACCTTC. Its protein product is CASRLGTDLFYGYTF.

The chain links TRBV10-3 to TRBJ2-7; D possibly corresponds to TRBD1 (5 bases). The V end was cut by 0 bases, the J end by 4 bases, with 10 bases between. This CDR3 is 14 amino acids long. The germline CDR1 and CDR2 sequences are ENHRY and SYGVKD. CDR3 in amino acids: CAISESGPQYEQYV. CDR3 DNA: TGTGCCATCAGTGAGTCGGGGCCGCAGTACGAGCAGTACGTC.

This clone appeared once. The rearrangement uses TRBV10-3 and TRBJ1-6; the match to TRBD1 covers 7 bases. V was clipped by 8 bases and J by 8 bases; unmatched bases: 6. The germline CDR1 and CDR2 sequences are ENHRY and SYGVKD. The CDR3 consists of 13 residues. CDR3 sequence reads: CAIRQGGDSPLHF. Written as DNA, the CDR3 is TGTGCCATCCGACAGGGAGGCGATTCACCCCTCCACTTT.